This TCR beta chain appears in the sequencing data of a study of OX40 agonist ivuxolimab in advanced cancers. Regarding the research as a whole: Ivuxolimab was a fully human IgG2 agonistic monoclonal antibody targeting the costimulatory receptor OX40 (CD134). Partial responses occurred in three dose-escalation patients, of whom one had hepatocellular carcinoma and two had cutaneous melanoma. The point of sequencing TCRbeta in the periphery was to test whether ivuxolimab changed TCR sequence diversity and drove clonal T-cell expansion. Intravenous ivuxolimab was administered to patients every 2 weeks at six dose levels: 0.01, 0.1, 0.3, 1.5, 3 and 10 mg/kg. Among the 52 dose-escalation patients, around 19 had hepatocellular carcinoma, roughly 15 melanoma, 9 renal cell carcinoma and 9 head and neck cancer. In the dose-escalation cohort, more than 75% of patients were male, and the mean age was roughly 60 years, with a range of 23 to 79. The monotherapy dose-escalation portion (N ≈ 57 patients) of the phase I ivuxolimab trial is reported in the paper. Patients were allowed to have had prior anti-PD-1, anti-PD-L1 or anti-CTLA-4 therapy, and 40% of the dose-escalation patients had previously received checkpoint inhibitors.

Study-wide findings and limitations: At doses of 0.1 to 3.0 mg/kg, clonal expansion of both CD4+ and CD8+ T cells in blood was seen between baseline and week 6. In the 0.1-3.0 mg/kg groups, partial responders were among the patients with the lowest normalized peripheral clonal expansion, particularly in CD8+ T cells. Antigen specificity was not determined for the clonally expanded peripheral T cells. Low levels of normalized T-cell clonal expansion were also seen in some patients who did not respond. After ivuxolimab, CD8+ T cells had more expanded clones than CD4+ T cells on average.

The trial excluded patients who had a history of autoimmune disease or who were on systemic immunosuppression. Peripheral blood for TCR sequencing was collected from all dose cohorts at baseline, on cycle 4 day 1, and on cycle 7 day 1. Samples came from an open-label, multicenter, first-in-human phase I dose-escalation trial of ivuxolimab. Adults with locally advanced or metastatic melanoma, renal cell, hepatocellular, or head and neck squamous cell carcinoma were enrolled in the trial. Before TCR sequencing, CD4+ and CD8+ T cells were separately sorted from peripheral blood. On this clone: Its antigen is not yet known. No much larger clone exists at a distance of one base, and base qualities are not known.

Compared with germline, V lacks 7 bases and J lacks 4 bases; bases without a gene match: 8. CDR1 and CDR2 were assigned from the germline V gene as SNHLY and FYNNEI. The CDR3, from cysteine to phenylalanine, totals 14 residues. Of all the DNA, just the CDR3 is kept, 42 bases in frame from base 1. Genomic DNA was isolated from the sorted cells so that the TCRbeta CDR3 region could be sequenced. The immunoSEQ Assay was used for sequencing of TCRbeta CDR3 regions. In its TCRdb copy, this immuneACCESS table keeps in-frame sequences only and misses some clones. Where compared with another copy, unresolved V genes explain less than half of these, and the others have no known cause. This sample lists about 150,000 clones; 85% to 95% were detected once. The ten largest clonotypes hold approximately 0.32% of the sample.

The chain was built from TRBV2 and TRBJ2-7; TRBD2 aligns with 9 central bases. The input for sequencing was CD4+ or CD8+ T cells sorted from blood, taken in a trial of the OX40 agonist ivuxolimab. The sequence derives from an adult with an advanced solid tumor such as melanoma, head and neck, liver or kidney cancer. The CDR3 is CASKLAGGPYEQYF. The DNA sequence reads TGTGCCAGCAAGCTGGCGGGGGGGCCTTACGAGCAGTACTTC. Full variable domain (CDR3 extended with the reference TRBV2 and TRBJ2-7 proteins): EPEVTQTPSHQVTQMGQEVILRCVPISNHLYFYWYRQILGQKVEFLVSFYNNEISEKSEIFDDQFSVERPDGSNFTLKIRSTKLEDSAMYFCASKLAGGPYEQYFGPGTRLTVT.